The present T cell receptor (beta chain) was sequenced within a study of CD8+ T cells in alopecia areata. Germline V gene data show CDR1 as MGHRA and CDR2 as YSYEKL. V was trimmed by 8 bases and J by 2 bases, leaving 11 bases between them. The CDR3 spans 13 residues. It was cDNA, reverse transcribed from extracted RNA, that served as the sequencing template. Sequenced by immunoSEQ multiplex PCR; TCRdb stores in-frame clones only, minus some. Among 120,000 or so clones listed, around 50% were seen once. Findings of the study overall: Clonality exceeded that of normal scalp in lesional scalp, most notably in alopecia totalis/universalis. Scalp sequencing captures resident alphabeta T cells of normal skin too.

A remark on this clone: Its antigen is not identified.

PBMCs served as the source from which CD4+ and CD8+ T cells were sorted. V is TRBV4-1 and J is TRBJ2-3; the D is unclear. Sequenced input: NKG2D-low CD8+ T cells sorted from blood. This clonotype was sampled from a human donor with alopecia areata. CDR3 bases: TGCGCCAGCCGTGAGACCGACACAGATACGCAGTATTTT. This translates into CASRETDTDTQYF.